This is a list of T cell receptor beta chains from one sample in a study of blood T cell repertoires in COVID-19. Generated by immunoSEQ multiplex PCR, the TCRdb table keeps only in-frame clones and is missing some. Altogether more than 150,000 clones are present, about 75% being singletons, with the ten largest covering less than 30%. Sequencing was carried out using peripheral blood. The receptors were sampled from a woman in her 70s with acute or convalescent COVID-19. Each CDR3 is given with its conserved first and last residue. A D gene is named only where the DNA matches it firmly. Size is omitted from some rows. Given values are once, few, many or a class for expanded clones.

v_gene	j_gene	len	abundance	d_gene	CDR3aa	CDR3nt
TRBV27	TRBJ2-1	15	-	TRBD2	CASSPLAGGRNEQFF	TGTGCCAGCAGTCCACTAGCGGGAGGGCGGAATGAGCAGTTCTTC
TRBV9	TRBJ1-2	15	-	TRBD1	CASSVGGTGQYGYTF	TGTGCCAGCAGCGTTGGGGGGACAGGGCAGTATGGCTACACCTTC
TRBV7-9	TRBJ2-5	14	-	-	CASSLRGTRETQYF	TGTGCCAGCAGCTTACGGGGGACCCGGGAGACCCAGTACTTC
TRBV7-9	TRBJ2-5	14	few	TRBD1	CASSFRTGTETQYF	TGTGCCAGCAGCTTCAGGACAGGAACAGAGACCCAGTACTTC
TRBV5-6	TRBJ2-1	13	-	-	CASSPPSYNEQFF	TGTGCCAGCAGCCCCCCGTCCTACAATGAGCAGTTCTTC
TRBV4-2	TRBJ2-2	18	once	-	CASSQDEARSSRTGELFF	TGTGCCAGCAGCCAAGATGAGGCGCGGTCGAGTCGGACCGGGGAGCTGTTTTTT
TRBV10-3	TRBJ1-3	14	-	-	CATGLTGSGNTIYF	TGTGCCACTGGCCTTACAGGCTCTGGAAACACCATATATTTT
TRBV7-6	TRBJ2-3	14	-	-	CASSPRDTTDTQYF	TGTGCCAGCAGCCCCCGGGACACTACAGATACGCAGTATTTT
TRBV7-2	TRBJ2-3	15	-	TRBD2	CASSPYSGSASTQYF	TGTGCCAGCAGCCCCTATAGCGGGAGCGCCAGTACGCAGTATTTT
TRBV19	TRBJ2-3	13	-	-	CASSTELRDTQYF	TGTGCCAGTAGTACGGAATTGAGGGATACGCAGTATTTT
TRBV7-8	TRBJ2-3	16	-	TRBD2	CASSSTSGTYTDTQYF	TGTGCCAGCAGCTCGACTAGCGGGACCTACACAGATACGCAGTATTTT
TRBV19	TRBJ2-7	15	-	TRBD1	CASSMKGQSYYEQYF	TGTGCCAGTAGTATGAAGGGACAGAGTTACTACGAGCAGTACTTC
TRBV5-6	TRBJ2-6	17	-	TRBD1	CASSSTSGGAGANVLTF	TGTGCCAGCAGCTCAACTTCAGGGGGCGCGGGGGCCAACGTCCTGACTTTC
TRBV19	TRBJ2-5	15	-	TRBD1	CASSIGGTEKETQYF	TGTGCCAGTAGTATAGGGGGGACAGAAAAAGAGACCCAGTACTTC
TRBV4-1	TRBJ2-3	18	-	-	CASSPGSIGGGITDTQYF	TGCGCCAGCAGCCCTGGGTCAATAGGTGGAGGCATCACAGATACGCAGTATTTT
TRBV5-4	TRBJ1-5	13	-	-	CASSRETGQPQHF	TGTGCCAGCAGCCGAGAAACGGGGCAGCCCCAGCATTTT
TRBV7-9	TRBJ2-3	15	-	TRBD1	CASSSGTERWDTQYF	TGTGCCAGCAGCTCAGGGACAGAGCGCTGGGATACGCAGTATTTT
TRBV6-1	TRBJ1-3	15	-	-	CASSEGRGLGNTIYF	TGTGCCAGCAGTGAGGGACGGGGACTAGGAAACACCATATATTTT
TRBV7-9	TRBJ2-1	14	-	-	CASSLGGDYNEQFF	TGTGCCAGCAGCTTAGGGGGGGACTACAATGAGCAGTTCTTC
TRBV6-4	TRBJ2-1	17	-	-	CASKSSASSVHGNEQFF	TGTGCCAGTAAGTCCAGTGCTTCTAGCGTACATGGGAATGAGCAGTTCTTC
TRBV3-1/TRBV3-2	TRBJ2-3	13	-	-	CASSGAGTDTQYF	TGTGCCAGCAGCGGTGCGGGCACAGATACGCAGTATTTT
TRBV15	TRBJ1-5	17	-	-	CATSRDLISGGNQPQHF	TGTGCCACCAGCAGAGATCTGATTTCCGGGGGCAATCAGCCCCAGCATTTT
TRBV3-1/TRBV3-2	TRBJ1-2	15	-	-	CASTLNGGLNYGYTF	TGTGCCAGCACGCTCAATGGCGGCCTAAACTATGGCTACACCTTC
TRBV7-3	TRBJ2-7	12	-	-	CASSLTFGEQYF	TGTGCCAGCAGCTTAACCTTCGGCGAGCAGTACTTC
TRBV5-1	TRBJ2-2	15	-	-	CASSLDSLNTGELFF	TGCGCCAGCAGCTTGGACAGTTTGAACACCGGGGAGCTGTTTTTT
TRBV2	TRBJ2-7	14	-	TRBD2	CASSGLAVSYEQYF	TGTGCCAGCAGTGGACTAGCGGTCTCCTACGAGCAGTACTTC
TRBV10-3	TRBJ1-2	16	-	TRBD1	CAISEFGTGVIYGYTF	TGTGCCATCAGTGAATTTGGGACAGGGGTAATCTATGGCTACACCTTC
TRBV5-1	TRBJ1-5	14	-	TRBD1	CASSLTGGDQPQHF	TGCGCCAGCAGCTTGACAGGGGGGGATCAGCCCCAGCATTTT
TRBV27	TRBJ2-1	16	once	TRBD2	CASSFGPSGSLDEQFF	TGTGCCAGCAGTTTTGGTCCTAGCGGGAGTCTCGATGAGCAGTTCTTC
TRBV27	TRBJ2-3	15	-	TRBD2	CASSLEAGGMHTQYF	TGTGCCAGCAGTTTAGAAGCGGGAGGCATGCATACGCAGTATTTT
TRBV9	TRBJ2-3	14	-	-	CASSPHTGTDTQYF	TGTGCCAGCAGCCCCCACACCGGGACAGATACGCAGTATTTT
TRBV7-2	TRBJ2-6	15	few	TRBD2	CASSSGNPGANVLTF	TGTGCCAGCTCTAGCGGGAACCCCGGGGCCAACGTCCTGACTTTC
TRBV2	TRBJ2-3	14	-	TRBD2	CASSVGRAPDTQYF	TGTGCCAGCAGTGTTGGGAGGGCCCCAGATACGCAGTATTTT
TRBV12-5	TRBJ1-4	11	-	-	CASAFYEKLFF	TGTGCTAGTGCCTTTTATGAAAAACTGTTTTTT
TRBV28	TRBJ2-5	14	-	-	CASNIAGYQETQYF	TGTGCCAGCAATATCGCAGGTTACCAAGAGACCCAGTACTTC
TRBV19	TRBJ1-2	15	-	-	CASSSRQGGNYGYTF	TGTGCCAGTAGTTCTCGGCAGGGTGGTAACTATGGCTACACCTTC
TRBV14	TRBJ2-2	17	-	-	CASSSKRNSANTGELFF	TGTGCCAGCAGCTCGAAGAGGAACTCTGCGAACACCGGGGAGCTGTTTTTT
TRBV24-1	TRBJ2-1	16	once	TRBD2	CATSDPARTSVDEQFF	TGTGCCACCAGTGACCCCGCTCGGACTAGCGTCGATGAGCAGTTCTTC
TRBV29-1	TRBJ1-4	13	-	TRBD1	CSVRGTGDEKLFF	TGCAGCGTCCGTGGCACAGGGGATGAAAAACTGTTTTTT
TRBV5-6	TRBJ1-2	13	-	-	CASSLEGVYGYTF	TGTGCCAGCAGCTTGGAAGGGGTCTATGGCTACACCTTC
TRBV12-3/TRBV12-4	TRBJ2-1	13	-	-	CASVRRGNNEQFF	TGTGCCAGCGTGCGCAGGGGCAACAATGAGCAGTTCTTC